This is a list of T cell receptor beta chains from one sample in a study of blood T cell repertoires in COVID-19. The data were produced by immunoSEQ multiplex PCR, yet TCRdb's version contains in-frame clones alone and is incomplete. The sample lists around 240,000 clones; 70% to 90% were seen once. Sequencing input: PBMCs or T cells enriched from blood (not recorded which). The receptor source for this set is a woman between 50 and 59 years old who had recovered from COVID-19. Both conserved end residues are part of each CDR3. The order of the fields is V gene, J gene, D gene, clone size, CDR3 DNA, CDR3 protein. A D gene is named only where the DNA matches it firmly. Part of the rows lack a size; the others show once, few, many or a class for expanded clones.

V: TRBV3-1/TRBV3-2; J: TRBJ2-7; D: TRBD2; size: .; DNA: TGTGCCAGCAGCCAGTCACTAGCGGGAGCCTACGAGCAGTACTTC; CDR3: CASSQSLAGAYEQYF
V: TRBV5-1; J: TRBJ2-3; D: .; size: once; DNA: TGCGCCAGCAGCCGCTCTGAGATCTCAGATACGCAGTATTTT; CDR3: CASSRSEISDTQYF
V: TRBV5-1; J: TRBJ1-1; D: .; size: .; DNA: TGCGCCAGCAGTCCAGCGGGGAGCACTGAAGCTTTCTTT; CDR3: CASSPAGSTEAFF
V: TRBV18; J: TRBJ1-1; D: .; size: few; DNA: TGTGCCAGCTCACCACTTGCAGAGAACACTGAAGCTTTCTTT; CDR3: CASSPLAENTEAFF
V: TRBV27; J: TRBJ2-5; D: TRBD2; size: .; DNA: TGTGCCAGCAGTTTTCTAGCGGGAGGGCCACAAGAGACCCAGTACTTC; CDR3: CASSFLAGGPQETQYF
V: TRBV6-5; J: TRBJ2-7; D: .; size: once; DNA: TGTGCCAGCAGCCCACTCCCCCGGGGCGAGCAGTACTTC; CDR3: CASSPLPRGEQYF
V: TRBV5-1; J: TRBJ1-1; D: .; size: .; DNA: TGCGCCAGCAGCTTGGATACAGCGGGTGTGAACACTGAAGCTTTCTTT; CDR3: CASSLDTAGVNTEAFF
V: TRBV5-1; J: TRBJ1-6; D: .; size: .; DNA: TGCGCCAGCAGCTTTTCATTTTCCTATAATTCACCCCTCCACTTT; CDR3: CASSFSFSYNSPLHF
V: TRBV6-1; J: TRBJ2-7; D: .; size: .; DNA: TGTGCCAGCAGTGAAGCGCCAAACTTCTCCTACGAGCAGTACTTC; CDR3: CASSEAPNFSYEQYF
V: TRBV2; J: TRBJ2-1; D: TRBD2; size: .; DNA: TGTGCCAGCAGTGAACGCCCAGCGGGAGTAGGGGATGAGCAGTTCTTC; CDR3: CASSERPAGVGDEQFF
V: TRBV28; J: TRBJ2-2; D: .; size: .; DNA: TGTGCCAGCAGTTTAAGGACAGACACCGGGGAGCTGTTTTTT; CDR3: CASSLRTDTGELFF
V: TRBV7-9; J: TRBJ2-2; D: .; size: .; DNA: TGTGCCAGCAGCGAATCAGGGGTAGGATACGGGGAGCTGTTTTTT; CDR3: CASSESGVGYGELFF
V: TRBV13; J: TRBJ2-5; D: .; size: .; DNA: TGTGCCAGCAGCTTAGGCGGGAGAGGTAGAGAGACCCAGTACTTC; CDR3: CASSLGGRGRETQYF
V: TRBV11-2; J: TRBJ2-1; D: TRBD1; size: .; DNA: TGTGCCAGCAGCCTCGGGACAGGGGGCAATGAGCAGTTCTTC; CDR3: CASSLGTGGNEQFF
V: TRBV7-2; J: TRBJ2-7; D: .; size: .; DNA: TGTGCCAGCAGCCTAGCTGGGGGGGCTACGTACGAGCAGTACTTC; CDR3: CASSLAGGATYEQYF
V: TRBV29-1; J: TRBJ2-7; D: TRBD1; size: .; DNA: TGCAGCGTTGCCCCCGGGACCCCGACAGGGAGCTCCTACGAGCAGTACTTC; CDR3: CSVAPGTPTGSSYEQYF
V: TRBV25-1; J: TRBJ2-1; D: TRBD2; size: .; DNA: TGTGCCAGCAGGCCTGGACTAGTGTCTATTTACAATGAGCAGTTCTTC; CDR3: CASRPGLVSIYNEQFF
V: TRBV4-1; J: TRBJ2-3; D: TRBD2; size: .; DNA: TGCGCCAGCAGCCGCACTCACGGACTAGCGGGAGGGAGTACAGATACGCAGTATTTT; CDR3: CASSRTHGLAGGSTDTQYF
V: TRBV30; J: TRBJ1-2; D: .; size: .; DNA: TGTGCCTGGACCTGGGGGGGTGCCTACACCTTC; CDR3: CAWTWGGAYTF
V: TRBV6-5; J: TRBJ2-7; D: .; size: .; DNA: TGTGCCAGCAGTTACTCTTCGGACTACGGTCTCCGCGAGCAGTACTTC; CDR3: CASSYSSDYGLREQYF
V: TRBV28; J: TRBJ1-5; D: .; size: .; DNA: TGTGCCAGCAGTTGGACTGAGAGTCAGCCCCAGCATTTT; CDR3: CASSWTESQPQHF
V: TRBV5-1; J: TRBJ2-7; D: TRBD2; size: .; DNA: TGCGCCAGCAGCTTGGAGAAAGCGGGAGCGTTCTACGAGCAGTACTTC; CDR3: CASSLEKAGAFYEQYF
V: TRBV19; J: TRBJ1-5; D: .; size: .; DNA: TGTGCCAGTAGTACTCTCGGGGGGGTTCAGCCCCAGCATTTT; CDR3: CASSTLGGVQPQHF
V: TRBV19; J: TRBJ1-2; D: TRBD1; size: once; DNA: TGTGCCAGTACCCGGGACAGGGGGCGTTATGGCTACACCTTC; CDR3: CASTRDRGRYGYTF
V: TRBV5-6; J: TRBJ2-1; D: .; size: .; DNA: TGTGCCAGCAGCTTGCGGGAGTTATACTACAATGAGCAGTTCTTC; CDR3: CASSLRELYYNEQFF
V: TRBV24-1; J: TRBJ1-1; D: .; size: once; DNA: TGTGCCATCTCCTCGAACACTGAAGCTTTCTTT; CDR3: CAISSNTEAFF